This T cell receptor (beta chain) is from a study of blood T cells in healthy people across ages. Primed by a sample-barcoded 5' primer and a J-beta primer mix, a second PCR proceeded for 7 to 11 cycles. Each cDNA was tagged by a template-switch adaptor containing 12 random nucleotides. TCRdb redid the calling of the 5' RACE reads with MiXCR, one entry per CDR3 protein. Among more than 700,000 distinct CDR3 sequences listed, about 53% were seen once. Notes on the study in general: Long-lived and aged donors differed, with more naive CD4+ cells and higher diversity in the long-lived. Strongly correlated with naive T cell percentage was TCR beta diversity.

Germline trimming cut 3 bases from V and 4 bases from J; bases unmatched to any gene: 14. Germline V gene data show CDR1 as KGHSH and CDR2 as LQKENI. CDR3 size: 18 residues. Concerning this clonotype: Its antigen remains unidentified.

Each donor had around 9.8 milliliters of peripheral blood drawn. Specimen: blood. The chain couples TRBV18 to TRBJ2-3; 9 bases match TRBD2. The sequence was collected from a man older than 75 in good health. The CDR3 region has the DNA TGTGCCAGCTCACCCACCTTGGGTAGCGGGAGTTTGGCAGATACGCAGTATTTT. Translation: CASSPTLGSGSLADTQYF.